These 5 T cell receptor beta chains were sequenced from one sample in a study of CD8+ T cells in alopecia areata. Treatment here: oral pan-JAK inhibitor, 5-10 mg twice daily. RNA extraction and reverse transcription yielded cDNA as sequencing template. Clones were sequenced by immunoSEQ multiplex PCR, and TCRdb holds only the in-frame ones, with some missing. The table lists more than 200,000 clones, about 40% of them singletons. The specimen was CD4+ T cells sorted from blood, collected at approximately week 36, from a patient treated with tofacitinib. The receptors were gathered from a human donor with alopecia areata.

The rearrangement uses TRBV7-2 and TRBJ2-5; D possibly corresponds to TRBD2 (6 bases). CDR1 and CDR2 (germline): SGHTA, FQGNSA. This CDR3 is built from 15 residues. V gave up 5 bases and J gave up 5 bases, with 18 bases separating them. CDR3 in DNA: TGTGCCAGCAGCCTTTTCGGAGGGCTATCGGAGACCCAGTACTTC. Residues: CASSLFGGLSETQYF.

The chain joins TRBV7-2 to TRBJ2-7; 11 bases map to TRBD2. The CDR3 consists of 15 residues. The V gene end was trimmed by 4 bases and the J gene end by 2 bases; junction bases not matched to a gene: 4. Germline-derived CDR1 and CDR2 are SGHTA and FQGNSA. CDR3 bases: TGTGCCAGCAGCTCACTAGCGGGAGCCACCTACGAGCAGTACTTC. Translation: CASSSLAGATYEQYF.

This clone was seen only a few times. V is TRBV25-1 and J is TRBJ2-3; 7 bases are shared with TRBD1. CDR1 MGHDK and CDR2 SYGVNS come from the germline V gene. V was pared by 8 bases and J by 3 bases, with 5 bases of the junction left unmatched. This CDR3 has 13 residues. CDR3 residues: CASRDSMTDTQYF. Here the CDR3 DNA reads TGTGCCAGCCGGGACAGCATGACAGATACGCAGTATTTT.

This clone was seen a few times. V is TRBV4-1 and J is TRBJ1-3; D not resolved. The length of the CDR3 is 15 residues. The V and J ends lost 5 bases and 1 base respectively, with 12 bases between them. The V gene's germline CDR1 is MGHRA and CDR2 YSYEKL. DNA for the CDR3: TGCGCCAGCAGCGGGCGATGGATATCTGGAAACACCATATATTTT. Protein sequence: CASSGRWISGNTIYF.

DNA for the CDR3: TGTGCCAGCAGCCCGGAGGACGGGAAGAGGAAGACCCAGTACTTC. The encoded protein is CASSPEDGKRKTQYF. The chain combines TRBV9 with TRBJ2-5; possibly TRBD2 for D (5 bases). There are 15 residues in the CDR3. V was clipped by 4 bases and J by 6 bases, with 19 bases between them. CDR1 and CDR2 (germline): SGDLS, YYNGEE.